Below are 29 T cell receptor beta chains sequenced from a single sample in a study of blood T cell repertoires in COVID-19. Some clones are missing from TCRdb's copy, which holds only in-frame ones; the method was immunoSEQ multiplex PCR. The sample includes just over 650,000 clones, around 90% of them seen just once. Sequenced: peripheral blood. These TCRs come from a woman aged 18-29 years with acute or convalescent COVID-19.

The chain employs TRBV7-2 and TRBJ2-7, with 12 bases lining up with TRBD2. Germline lookup yields CDR1 SGHTA and CDR2 FQGNSA. CDR3 length: 15 residues. Trimming cost V 3 bases and J 2 bases; bases outside gene matches: 2. The CDR3 protein is CASSFGTSGPYEQYF. The CDR3 nucleotides are TGTGCCAGCAGCTTCGGGACTAGCGGGCCCTACGAGCAGTACTTC.

V usage is TRBV24-1 and J usage is TRBJ2-7; D is perhaps TRBD2 (6 bases). The length of the CDR3 is 16 residues. V lost 5 bases and J lost 6, with 22 bases in between. CDR1 and CDR2 (germline): KGHDR, SFDVKD. Here the CDR3 DNA reads TGTGCCACCAGTGGTTTACACCCGACCGGGGGTTCCGAGCAGTACTTC. Residues: CATSGLHPTGGSEQYF.

The rearrangement uses TRBV3-1 (or the pseudogene TRBV3-2) and TRBJ2-3; the D is unclear. Trimming took 3 bases from V and 4 from J, leaving 5 bases between them. The CDR3 extends over 12 amino acids. Germline CDR1 is LGHDT and CDR2 is YNNKEL (reference sequence). The CDR3 sequence is CASSQFSDTQYF. The CDR3, as DNA: TGTGCCAGCAGCCAGTTCTCAGATACGCAGTATTTT.

The chain combines TRBV6-4 with TRBJ1-1; D call uncertain. This CDR3 has 15 residues. Germline CDR1 reads MRHNA; CDR2 reads SNTAGT. With 7 bases removed from V and 0 bases from J, the gap between germline ends came to 15 bases. The CDR3 is CASNKRIRMNTEAFF. CDR3 sequence (DNA): TGTGCCAGCAATAAGAGGATTCGCATGAACACTGAAGCTTTCTTT.

The chain uses TRBV13 and TRBJ2-7; TRBD1 might be the D (6 bases). Trimming pared 2 bases from V and 4 bases from J, leaving 12 bases between. This CDR3 has 14 amino acids. Per the germline V gene, CDR1 is PRHDT and CDR2 is FYEKMQ (reference sequence). In nucleotides, the CDR3 is TGTGCCAGCAGCTTAACCGGACAGAGATACGAGCAGTACTTC. Translating it yields CASSLTGQRYEQYF.

The chain is built from TRBV6-6 and TRBJ1-5; 7 bases align to TRBD1. Per germline, CDR1 MNHNY and CDR2 SVGAGI (reference sequence). The CDR3 sequence is 12 residues long. The CDR3 protein is CGTRQGDQPQHF. CDR3 bases: TGTGGTACGAGACAGGGAGATCAGCCCCAGCATTTT.

The chain links TRBV11-2 to TRBJ2-1, with 9 positions matching TRBD1. The germline gives CDR1 SGHAT, CDR2 FQNNGV. This CDR3 contains 14 residues. Trimming removed 1 base from V and 7 bases from J; junction bases left unmatched: 2. CDR3 region: CASSLVQGANEQFF. The CDR3 bases are TGTGCCAGCAGCTTAGTACAGGGGGCTAATGAGCAGTTCTTC.

In this sample, this clone turned up a few times. The rearrangement links TRBV2 to TRBJ1-1, with TRBD1 identical over 9 bases. The germline V gene encodes CDR1 SNHLY and CDR2 FYNNEI. V lost 4 bases to trimming and J lost 10 bases; unmatched junction nucleotides: 10. The CDR3 is 14 residues long. The CDR3 DNA reads as TGTGCCAGCAGTGGACAGGACAGGGGAGATAGAGCTTTCTTT. Translation: CASSGQDRGDRAFF. Looking up the rest from reference TRBV2 and TRBJ1-1 gives the full variable domain: EPEVTQTPSHQVTQMGQEVILRCVPISNHLYFYWYRQILGQKVEFLVSFYNNEISEKSEIFDDQFSVERPDGSNFTLKIRSTKLEDSAMYFCASSGQDRGDRAFFGQGTRLTVV.

The chain combines TRBV20-1 with TRBJ2-3; 10 bases map to TRBD2. The V segment lost 3 bases and the J segment 5 bases; nucleotides outside the gene matches: 8. CDR1 is DFQATT, CDR2 SNEGSKA, per germline (reference sequence). CDR3 length equals 15 residues. The CDR3 sequence: CSASRLAGVGDTQYF. The CDR3 nucleotides read TGCAGTGCTAGTCGGCTAGCGGGGGTGGGAGATACGCAGTATTTT.

V usage is TRBV30 and J usage is TRBJ1-5; maybe TRBD1 (5 bases). The V gene's germline CDR1 is GTSNPN and CDR2 SVGIG (reference sequence). The CDR3 extends over 15 amino acids. The V and J ends lost 3 bases and 1 base respectively, with 13 bases between them. The CDR3 DNA follows: TGTGCCTGGAGGCTAAGCGGGGCAAGCAATCAGCCCCAGCATTTT. It translates to CAWRLSGASNQPQHF.

The chain uses TRBV24-1 and TRBJ1-2, with D possibly TRBD1 on 5 matching bases. The CDR3 extends over 13 amino acids. The V gene's germline CDR1 is KGHDR and CDR2 SFDVKD. V gave up 7 bases and J gave up 6 bases, with 14 bases separating them. CDR3 amino acids: CATRGPGTHGYTF. CDR3 coding DNA: TGTGCCACCAGGGGCCCCGGGACTCATGGCTACACCTTC.

CDR3 residues: CASRSDGTSYYEQFF. The DNA of the CDR3 is TGTGCCAGCAGGTCAGACGGGACTAGCTATTATGAGCAGTTCTTC. The V call is TRBV7-6, the J call TRBJ2-1, with TRBD2 matching 9 bases. The germline gives CDR1 SGHVS, CDR2 FNYEAQ. The CDR3 covers 15 residues. Trimming cost V 6 bases and J 8 bases; bases outside gene matches: 11.

The chain carries TRBV7-8 and TRBJ1-1; TRBD1 agrees at 9 bases. With V trimmed by 1 base and J by 0 bases, 12 bases remained unmatched. Per germline, CDR1 SGHVS and CDR2 FQNEAQ. The CDR3 sequence is 19 residues long. The CDR3 bases are TGTGCCAGCAGCTTAGGTCGAGGGGGGACAGGGACCCTGAACACTGAAGCTTTCTTT. Residues: CASSLGRGGTGTLNTEAFF.

The V call is TRBV6-1, the J call TRBJ1-3; D is possibly TRBD1 (5 bases). CDR1 and CDR2 (germline): MNHNS, SASEGT. V lost 2 bases, J lost 6 bases, and 11 bases lay in between. The CDR3 consists of 14 residues. The CDR3 region is CASSEQGGENTIYF. Here the CDR3 DNA reads TGTGCCAGCAGTGAACAGGGAGGGGAAAACACCATATATTTT.

The V call is TRBV19, the J call TRBJ1-5; the D gene is possibly TRBD1 (6 bases). This CDR3 region has 16 residues. Germline V gene lookup returns CDR1 LNHDA and CDR2 SQIVND (reference sequence). V lost 0 bases to trimming and J lost 2 bases, with 11 bases between them. The CDR3 here is CASSIDPGHGNQPQHF. CDR3 sequence (DNA): TGTGCCAGTAGTATAGACCCGGGACATGGCAATCAGCCCCAGCATTTT.

This clone appeared once. This sequence joins TRBV5-6 and TRBJ2-7; the match to TRBD2 covers 7 bases. V lost 6 bases and J lost 6; bases outside the gene matches: 12. This CDR3 is 14 amino acids long. CDR1 is SGHDT and CDR2 is YYEEEE in the germline V gene. CDR3 nucleotide sequence: TGTGCCAGCAACCTGGGGGGGTTCTTCGGCGAGCAGTACTTC. Protein sequence: CASNLGGFFGEQYF.

The chain is built from TRBV4-1 and TRBJ1-5, with D unclear. This CDR3 has 15 residues. Germline values: CDR1 MGHRA, CDR2 YSYEKL. The V end was cut by 2 bases, the J end by 5 bases, with 13 bases between. The CDR3 DNA reads TGCGCCAGCAGCCAAAATTCGGGGAACTATCAGCCCCAGCATTTT. It is translated as CASSQNSGNYQPQHF.

The chain joins TRBV27 to TRBJ1-2, with D perhaps matching TRBD1 (6 bases). The CDR3 consists of 13 residues. V was clipped by 6 bases and J by 3 bases, with 11 bases between them. Germline V gene sequence: CDR1 MNHEY, CDR2 SMNVEV (reference sequence). Written as DNA, the CDR3 is TGTGCCAGCAGCCCAGGGGAGTACTATGGCTACACCTTC. It encodes CASSPGEYYGYTF.

This sequence joins TRBV5-4 and TRBJ2-2; a possible D gene is TRBD2 (6 bases). Trimming pared 4 bases from V and 5 bases from J, leaving 9 bases between. CDR3 size: 13 residues. CDR1 and CDR2 (germline): SGHNT, YYREEE (reference sequence). CDR3 DNA: TGTGCCAGCAGCCGGGAGAATACCGGGGAGCTGTTTTTT. Translating gives CASSRENTGELFF.

V gene TRBV29-1 combines with J gene TRBJ2-7, with 8 bases fitting TRBD1. This CDR3 comprises 14 residues. The V gene end was trimmed by 5 bases and the J gene end by 6 bases; junction bases not matched to a gene: 12. Germline values: CDR1 SQVTM, CDR2 ANQGSEA. The CDR3 DNA reads TGCAGCGTTAAGGACAGGGTGGTTTTGGGCGAGCAGTACTTC. Translating gives CSVKDRVVLGEQYF.

V gene TRBV6-2 or TRBV6-3 combines with J gene TRBJ1-2; the D gene is possibly TRBD1 (6 bases). V was pared by 7 bases and J by 7 bases, with 16 bases between. This CDR3 is built from 13 residues. CDR1 is MNHEY, CDR2 SVGEGT, per germline. In DNA form, the CDR3 reads TGTGCCAGCAACCCACAGGGAATCGGTGGCTACACCTTC. Its translation: CASNPQGIGGYTF.

Remarks on this clone: Different DNA sequences within this sample yield the same CDR3. The genes are TRBV29-1 and TRBJ1-2; D is perhaps TRBD1 (6 bases). V was cut by 1 base and J by 6 bases, with 9 bases left in between. Germline V gene lookup returns CDR1 SQVTM and CDR2 ANQGSEA. The CDR3 consists of 12 residues. The CDR3 loop is CSVEGQGNGYTF. CDR3 coding DNA: TGCAGCGTTGAAGGCCAGGGGAATGGCTACACCTTC.

The gene calls are TRBV30 and TRBJ2-2; D ambiguous. CDR1 and CDR2 (germline): GTSNPN, SVGIG (reference sequence). Trimming stripped 2 bases from V and 2 bases from J, with 12 bases between. The CDR3 has 15 residues. In DNA, the CDR3 is TGTGCCTGGAGTAAGCAGGATATAAACACCGGGGAGCTGTTTTTT. Translation: CAWSKQDINTGELFF.

This chain joins TRBV7-9 and TRBJ2-3, with 9 bases that match TRBD1. Germline trimming cut 3 bases from V and 5 bases from J; bases unmatched to any gene: 6. The germline gives CDR1 SEHNR, CDR2 FQNEAQ (reference sequence). CDR3 size: 15 residues. CDR3 region: CASSLIQGAEDTQYF. The CDR3 region has the DNA TGTGCCAGCAGCTTGATACAGGGGGCGGAAGATACGCAGTATTTT.

The rearrangement links TRBV29-1 to TRBJ2-7; TRBD1 matches 9 bases. The V gene's germline CDR1 is SQVTM and CDR2 ANQGSEA. CDR3 length equals 14 residues. The CDR3 region is CRSPGDRAFYEQYF. The CDR3 DNA reads TGCAGATCCCCCGGGGACAGGGCTTTCTACGAGCAGTACTTC.

The chain recombines TRBV6-1 with TRBJ2-2; the D is unclear. The CDR3 runs 12 residues. Germline CDR1 reads MNHNS; CDR2 reads SASEGT. Between the trimmed V and J ends, which lost 2 bases and 7 bases, there was a span of 5 bases. CDR3 residues: CASSERVGELFF. CDR3 nucleotides: TGTGCCAGCAGTGAAAGAGTCGGGGAGCTGTTTTTT.

V and J are TRBV4-1 and TRBJ1-1; D remains ambiguous. This CDR3 comprises 13 residues. Trimming removed 1 base from V and 10 bases from J, with 13 bases in between. Looked up from germline, CDR1 is MGHRA and CDR2 is YSYEKL. For the CDR3, the DNA is TGCGCCAGCAGCCAAGGCTACTTCTTCTCAGCTTTCTTT. It translates to CASSQGYFFSAFF.

This chain uses TRBV29-1 with TRBJ2-1; 7 bases match TRBD1. V lost 3 bases, J lost 0 bases, and 2 bases stayed unmatched. Germline V CDR1 and CDR2: SQVTM, ANQGSEA. The length of the CDR3 is 14 residues. The CDR3 DNA reads as TGCAGCGTTGACCGGGACAGCTCCTACAATGAGCAGTTCTTC. Its translation is CSVDRDSSYNEQFF.

The count of this clone is one. The rearrangement joins TRBV30 to TRBJ1-5; perhaps TRBD1 as D (6 bases). CDR1 and CDR2 from the germline V gene are GTSNPN and SVGIG (reference sequence). V lost 5 bases, J lost 1 base, and 18 bases lay in between. CDR3 length: 16 amino acids. The CDR3 here is CAWGYGTSGSNQPQHF. The CDR3 coding sequence is TGTGCCTGGGGTTACGGGACATCGGGCAGCAATCAGCCCCAGCATTTT.